This T cell receptor (beta chain) emerged from a study of Graves' ophthalmopathy and Graves' hyperthyroidism (dated by TCRdb to about 2018). For context, the study as a whole: Peripheral blood was collected at initial diagnosis, before any treatment. In total, 135 blood samples were TCR-sequenced: around 42 ophthalmopathy, about 75 hyperthyroidism and approximately 17 hyperthyroidism-to-ophthalmopathy patients. T-cell repertoires of thyroid tissue and blood were compared in several hyperthyroidism patients. The study used TCR beta repertoire signatures to distinguish Graves' ophthalmopathy from Graves' hyperthyroidism and to predict progression to ophthalmopathy. Following sample collection, hyperthyroidism patients were given methimazole at a starting dose of 30 mg daily, and ophthalmopathy patients were given high-dose intravenous methylprednisolone. To explore V-J signatures that separate ophthalmopathy from hyperthyroidism, a discovery set of 100 patients was enrolled, consisting of about 43 with ophthalmopathy and around 60 with stable hyperthyroidism. For independent validation, a separate cohort was made up of fewer than 20 hyperthyroidism patients plus 17 patients who later progressed from hyperthyroidism to ophthalmopathy. The research as a whole found: Sample size was not statistically predetermined, and group allocation was not concealed from the investigators. In cross-validation, the 13-signature model distinguished ophthalmopathy from stable hyperthyroidism with around 90% sensitivity and approximately 81% specificity, while in the test set the corresponding values were 80% and 75%. In validation, the model predicted ophthalmopathy progression with nearly 71% sensitivity and roughly 78% specificity; around twelve predicted patients were CT-confirmed with GO in a median of about 6.2 months. Most expanded thyroid clonotypes with a frequency above 0.001 also appeared in blood, which suggests that blood repertoires may reflect the immune response in the thyroid.

Ophthalmopathy patients had moderately to severely active disease, Clinical Activity Score of at least 3, NOSPECS grade of at least 4, and disease duration under 3 months. Patients with other autoimmune diseases, uncontrolled infections, pregnancy or lactation were excluded. Clinical symptoms, serum thyroxine, TRAb, thyroid ultrasound and orbital computed tomography were used for diagnosis. PBMCs were isolated from 7.5 to 10 ml of fresh peripheral blood by Ficoll-Paque density gradient centrifugation. Trizol reagent was used to extract the total RNA, and its quality was then checked on an Agilent 2100 Bioanalyzer. For repertoire sequencing, TCR beta CDR3 regions were amplified from RNA transcripts. The first round of RT-PCR was done with HTBI primers and the Qiagen OneStep RT-PCR kit, and was followed by a second round of multiplex PCR, then size selection and purification. Libraries were sequenced paired-end with 100 bp reads on an Illumina HiSeq2000. The authors' pipeline ran thus. Reads were processed with SOAPnuke, discarding reads with adapters, uncalled bases, mean Phred below 15, or no exact constant-primer or identifier match. High-quality paired reads were merged with COPE v1.2.5. Each unique nucleotide sequence was treated as a clonotype, and MiTCR v1.1 was used to align the clonotypes to the IMGT TRB V, D and J references. Only V-J combinations with frequency above 0.0001 were analysed, covering 99% to 99.2% of repertoires. For each V-J combination, a TCR clonal expansion and chaos score was defined as the ratio of F50 clonal expansion to chaos observed in the TCRdist matrix. Features were reduced by Welch's t-statistics and random forest to approximately 12 V-J combinations, which fed a naive Bayes classifier. The Morisita-Horn index was used to measure how similar the thyroid and blood repertoires were. In TCRdb, the public reads were trimmed at Q25 with fastp and aligned with MiXCR, with productive beta chains retained. Rows are unified per CDR3 protein, each entry keeping the most common DNA and genes. The V and J calls come from TCRdb's annotation, not from the publication. For this sample there are hundreds of thousands of distinct CDR3 sequences; 35% to 50% appear just once. The ten largest clones add up to 3.3% of the sample.

Details on this clonotype: Its antigen remains undetermined. Base qualities are not provided; no much larger clone lies one nucleotide away.

The CDR3 spans 14 residues, from the cysteine through the phenylalanine. Only the CDR3 DNA stays, 42 bases, in frame from base 1. Sequences LNHDA (CDR1) and SQIVND (CDR2) are obtained from the germline V gene (reference sequence). V and J lose 11 bases and 3 bases, and a span of 17 bases separates them. The sequence joins TRBV19 to TRBJ1-5; no D gene is confidently identified. Source material: peripheral blood. The source of this sequence is an adult man with Graves' ophthalmopathy. The nucleotide sequence reads as follows: TGTGCCTGGAGTGAAGGATACACCAATCAGCCCCAGCATTTT. This sequence encodes CAWSEGYTNQPQHF.